The clone carrying this TCR beta chain was picked up a small number of times. The antigen remains unidentified. The entry originates in a study of T cells in localized non-small cell lung cancer. V lost 7 bases, J lost 6 bases, and 12 bases lay in between. Germline V gene lookup returns CDR1 MDHEN and CDR2 SYDVKM. The CDR3 covers 12 residues. Study observations and caveats: When the top 100 tumor clones were examined, a median approximately 57 of them also appeared in the adjacent lung, which was paired and uninvolved. Analysis by sequencing included only one tumor region, so heterogeneity remains possible. Overall survival was longer when the density of T cells in the blood was higher. Of the tissues analyzed, uninvolved adjacent lung showed maximal T cell clonality, greater than tumor.

Here immunoSEQ multiplex PCR was the method, and the copy in TCRdb shows in-frame clones only, minus some. The sample consists of fewer than 100,000 clones, approximately 80% of them appearing once. This rearrangement joins TRBV28 to TRBJ1-1; TRBD1 is a possible D gene (5 bases). Material: peripheral blood, obtained before any cancer treatment. The source is a female donor over 55 with stage I lung adenocarcinoma. The CDR3 is CASTRDLPEAFF. The CDR3 DNA reads TGTGCCAGCACCAGGGACCTTCCTGAAGCTTTCTTT.